These 22 T cell receptor beta chains were all obtained from the same sample, sequenced in a study of T cells in Graves' hyperthyroidism and ophthalmopathy. RNA transcripts gave rise to amplified TCR beta CDR3 regions. HTBI primers were the set used in a first-round RT-PCR of the TCR CDR3. TCRdb passed the multiplex PCR reads through MiXCR, listing each CDR3 protein once. The table lists about 290,000 distinct CDR3 sequences, approximately 12% of them singletons. The sample consisted of blood. These receptor sequences come from a woman aged 25 to 45 with Graves' hyperthyroidism that later progressed to Graves' ophthalmopathy.

V gene TRBV20-1 combines with J gene TRBJ2-5; 8 nucleotides align to TRBD2. Trimming took 5 bases from V and 5 from J; bases not matched to a gene: 7. Germline V gene data show CDR1 as DFQATT and CDR2 as SNEGSKA (reference sequence). The CDR3 has 13 residues. CDR3 in DNA: TGCAGTGCTTTTGGACTAGCCTCCGAGACCCAGTACTTC. Encoded protein: CSAFGLASETQYF.

This rearrangement joins TRBV9 to TRBJ2-4; D ambiguous. The germline CDR1 and CDR2 sequences are SGDLS and YYNGEE. The CDR3 runs 15 residues. V gave up 4 bases and J gave up 0 bases, with 11 bases separating them. CDR3 protein: CASSTYTVAKNIQYF. The CDR3 DNA reads as TGTGCCAGCAGCACCTACACCGTAGCCAAAAACATTCAGTACTTC.

This clonotype was counted at least ten times. The V and J genes are TRBV12-3 or TRBV12-4 and TRBJ1-4; a weak D match, TRBD1 (5 bases). This CDR3 comprises 14 residues. Trimming shortened V by 3 bases and J by 8 bases, and 13 bases separated the two germline ends. The CDR3 DNA is TGTGCCAGCAGTTTTTTCCAGGGCGAAGAAAAACTGTTTTTT. It specifies CASSFFQGEEKLFF.

This clonotype was seen at least ten times. This chain joins TRBV28 and TRBJ1-5; 7 bases line up with TRBD1. Trimming took 5 bases from V and 7 from J; bases not matched to a gene: 11. Germline-derived CDR1 and CDR2 are MDHEN and SYDVKM. The CDR3 runs to 15 residues. CDR3 in DNA: TGTGCCAGCAGTGTAACAGGGGTGCGAGGGCAGCCCCAGCATTTT. This codes for CASSVTGVRGQPQHF.

As to this clonotype: This may be a read error: a much more frequent sequence differs by one nucleotide. The chain is built from TRBV5-5 and TRBJ2-7; D may be TRBD1 or TRBD2 (6 bases each). The assigned J gene may be wrong: the sequence end matches TRBJ2-1 better. Germline lookup yields CDR1 SGHKS and CDR2 YYEKEE (reference sequence). CDR3 size: 13 residues. CDR3 sequence: CASAAGGSYEQFF. CDR3 in DNA: TGTGCCAGCGCCGCCGGGGGCTCCTACGAGCAGTTCTTC.

This clonotype showed up many times. The rearrangement joins TRBV3-1 to TRBJ1-5; D is unclear. The germline gives CDR1 LGHDT, CDR2 YNNKEL (reference sequence). V shed 0 bases and J shed 2 bases, with 8 bases lying between them. The CDR3 is 15 amino acids. CDR3 in amino acids: CASSQDVAGNQPQHF. For the CDR3, the DNA is TGTGCCAGCAGCCAAGATGTGGCAGGCAATCAGCCCCAGCATTTT.

This clonotype showed up many times. The rearrangement joins TRBV20-1 to TRBJ2-1, with 10 nucleotides matching TRBD2. The CDR3 spans 15 residues. Germline V gene lookup returns CDR1 DFQATT and CDR2 SNEGSKA (reference sequence). Trimming at V came to 4 bases and at J to 5 bases, leaving 8 bases not matched to a gene. CDR3 residues: CSATPSGSLNNEQFF. The CDR3 DNA reads as TGCAGTGCTACCCCTAGCGGGAGTTTGAACAATGAGCAGTTCTTC.

This clonotype occurred many times. This sequence joins TRBV3-1 and TRBJ2-1; TRBD1 is a possible D gene (6 bases). V gave up 1 base and J gave up 2 bases, with 12 bases separating them. The length of the CDR3 is 16 residues. Germline V gene data show CDR1 as LGHDT and CDR2 as YNNKEL (reference sequence). The CDR3: CASSQGKGVTYNEQFF. The CDR3 DNA reads TGTGCCAGCAGCCAAGGAAAGGGGGTCACCTACAATGAGCAGTTCTTC.

In this sample, this clonotype turned up many times. The chain recombines TRBV12-3 or TRBV12-4 with TRBJ2-7; perhaps TRBD1 as D (5 bases). Between the trimmed V and J ends, which lost 6 bases and 1 base, there was a span of 10 bases. The length of the CDR3 is 13 residues. The CDR3 is CASSLTGSYEQYF. The CDR3 nucleotides are TGTGCCAGCAGCTTAACAGGTTCCTACGAGCAGTACTTC.

At least ten counts were recorded for this clonotype. This chain joins TRBV28 and TRBJ1-2; possible D gene TRBD1, 5 bases. CDR3 length: 18 residues. Germline V lookup: CDR1 MDHEN, CDR2 SYDVKM. V was trimmed by 6 bases and J by 3 bases, leaving 26 bases between them. The CDR3 sequence is CASSPWGETRRSDYGYTF. In DNA, the CDR3 is TGTGCCAGCAGCCCCTGGGGGGAAACCAGACGAAGCGACTATGGCTACACCTTC.

This clonotype has a handful of counts. The gene calls are TRBV4-3 and TRBJ2-7; TRBD2 is a possible D gene (6 bases). Germline CDR1 is LGHNA and CDR2 is YSLEER. This CDR3 is built from 14 residues. Trimming removed 0 bases from V and 5 bases from J, with 11 bases in between. The CDR3 DNA sequence: TGCGCCAGCAGCCAAGATTGGAGGAGGGACGAGCAGTACTTC. Translated, it gives CASSQDWRRDEQYF.

This clonotype was detected ten times or more. V gene TRBV12-3 or TRBV12-4 combines with J gene TRBJ1-4; D perhaps matches TRBD1 (5 bases). This CDR3 contains 14 residues. V lost 5 bases and J 7 bases, leaving 14 bases between the germline ends. The CDR3 bases are TGTGCCAGCAGTCCTGGACAAGGTGTTGAAAAACTGTTTTTT. Translating gives CASSPGQGVEKLFF.

At least ten counts were recorded for this clonotype. The J gene is TRBJ1-1, the V gene TRBV27; D unresolved. This CDR3 spans 14 amino acids. Germline V gene sequence: CDR1 MNHEY, CDR2 SMNVEV (reference sequence). V was cut by 2 bases and J by 3 bases, with 10 bases left in between. The CDR3 DNA reads TGTGCCAGCAGTTTAAGTCTTGTGGACACTGAAGCTTTCTTT. Translating gives CASSLSLVDTEAFF.

With regard to this clonotype: The conserved closing phenylalanine or tryptophan is absent in this CDR3, likely reflecting a read error. The chain is built from TRBV6-1 and TRBJ1-2, with D uncertain. Looked up from germline, CDR1 is MNHNS and CDR2 is SASEGT. The CDR3 is 13 amino acids. Trimming cost V 5 bases and J 5 bases, with 12 bases left between them. The CDR3 region has the DNA TGTGCCAGCAGTCGTGTACTAAATTATGGCTACACCCTC. Protein: CASSRVLNYGYTL.

This clonotype was found a few times. This chain connects TRBV15 to TRBJ2-3, with D hard to call. V lost 3 bases to trimming and J lost 5 bases, with 9 bases between them. The CDR3 covers 13 residues. Germline V lookup: CDR1 LNHNV, CDR2 YYDKDF (reference sequence). The CDR3 region is CATSSIAGDTQYF. The CDR3 DNA reads as TGTGCCACCAGCAGCATAGCCGGAGATACGCAGTATTTT.

At least ten counts were recorded for this clonotype. The chain carries TRBV20-1 and TRBJ2-7, with 8 bases matching TRBD2. The CDR3 loop spans 15 amino acids. Trimming removed 3 bases from V and 2 bases from J; junction bases left unmatched: 9. The germline gives CDR1 DFQATT, CDR2 SNEGSKA (reference sequence). CDR3: CSASGGAISTYEQYF. CDR3 in DNA: TGCAGTGCTAGCGGGGGGGCAATATCCACCTACGAGCAGTACTTC.

This clonotype came up a few times. It may be a read error: a sequence one base away is much more abundant. The V call is TRBV20-1, the J call TRBJ2-5; 16 bases map to TRBD2. V shed 3 bases, J shed 7 bases, and the junction held 11 bases outside the gene matches. The CDR3 sequence is 17 residues long. CDR1 is DFQATT, CDR2 SNEGSKA, per germline (reference sequence). The CDR3 protein is CSARSGLAGGPGGTQYF. The CDR3 DNA follows: TGCAGTGCTAGGTCGGGACTAGCGGGAGGGCCGGGAGGGACCCAGTACTTC.

This clonotype has at least ten counts. This rearrangement joins TRBV7-3 to TRBJ2-7; 10 bases align to TRBD2. CDR1 and CDR2 from the germline V gene are SGHTA and FQGTGA. V gave up 2 bases and J gave up 4 bases; unmatched junction bases: 5. The CDR3 runs 15 residues. As DNA, the CDR3 is TGTGCCAGCAGCTTATCTAGCGGGAGTCGGTACGAGCAGTACTTC. It specifies CASSLSSGSRYEQYF. The complete variable domain, with remaining parts taken from reference TRBV7-3 and TRBJ2-7, reads GAGVSQTPSNKVTEKGKYVELRCDPISGHTALYWYRQSLGQGPEFLIYFQGTGAADDSGLPNDRFFAVRPEGSVSTLKIQRTERGDSAVYLCASSLSSGSRYEQYFGPGTRLTVT.

This clonotype has a count of ten or more. The rearrangement links TRBV2 to TRBJ2-1; TRBD2 might be the D (5 bases). Trimming stripped 1 base from V and 8 bases from J, with 12 bases between. The CDR3 spans 14 residues. Germline CDR1 SNHLY, CDR2 FYNNEI. CDR3 amino acids: CASSEVSGMDEQFF. CDR3 in DNA: TGTGCCAGCAGTGAAGTCTCGGGGATGGATGAGCAGTTCTTC.

The J gene is TRBJ2-1, the V gene TRBV6-1; 14 nucleotides line up with TRBD2. CDR3 length: 17 residues. The J segment lost 8 bases and the V segment lost 6 bases, leaving 12 bases of the junction unmatched. Germline CDR1 reads MNHNS; CDR2 reads SASEGT. The DNA of the CDR3 is TGTGCCAGCAGCCAGGACGGGACTAGCGGGAGTAACGATGAGCAGTTCTTC. Its protein product is CASSQDGTSGSNDEQFF.

This clonotype appeared many times. The V and J genes are TRBV6-1 and TRBJ2-1; 8 bases fit TRBD1. J lost 6 bases, V lost 7 bases, and 2 bases had no gene match. There are 12 residues in the CDR3. The germline gives CDR1 MNHNS, CDR2 SASEGT. The CDR3 region is CASTDRANEQFF. CDR3 nucleotide sequence: TGTGCCAGCACGGACAGGGCCAATGAGCAGTTCTTC.

This clonotype came up many times. The chain links TRBV7-9 to TRBJ2-1; possible D gene TRBD2, 5 bases. Germline CDR1 and CDR2: SEHNR and FQNEAQ (reference sequence). CDR3 length: 18 residues. V dropped 6 bases and J dropped 0 bases, with 21 bases sitting between them. The CDR3 spells CASSPDSGGRYSYNEQFF. Here the CDR3 DNA reads TGTGCCAGCAGTCCTGACTCGGGCGGGCGATACTCCTACAATGAGCAGTTCTTC.